These T cell receptor beta chains were read from a single sample in a study of blood T cell repertoires in COVID-19. Generated by immunoSEQ multiplex PCR, the TCRdb table keeps only in-frame clones and is missing some. The data hold tens of thousands of clones, with 75% to 80% observed a single time. The source material was peripheral blood. The receptors were sampled from a man aged 65 to 79 with active or convalescent COVID-19. The CDR3 runs from the conserved cysteine through the conserved F or W. The order of the fields is CDR3 DNA, CDR3 protein, D gene, J gene, V gene, clone size. The D gene is left open where the match is weak. Where a row states a size, it is once, few, many or the class of an expanded clone; other rows omit it.

TGTGCCAGCAGCCCAGGGGGCTCTAACTATGGCTACACCTTC	CASSPGGSNYGYTF	TRBD1	TRBJ1-2	TRBV6-2/TRBV6-3	NA
TGTGCCAGCAGTAGCCAGGGCGGGCCGCGGGGGACCCAGTACTTC	CASSSQGGPRGTQYF	NA	TRBJ2-5	TRBV27	NA
TGCGCCAGCAGCCAAGAAGCTAGCGGGGTCCTTATTTCCTACAATGAGCAGTTCTTC	CASSQEASGVLISYNEQFF	TRBD2	TRBJ2-1	TRBV4-1	NA
TGCGCCAGCAGCCTAGGGACGGGAGCGGGCTACGAGCAGTACTTC	CASSLGTGAGYEQYF	NA	TRBJ2-7	TRBV4-1	NA
TGTGCCAGCAGTGAAGAGGGACTAGCGGGACCGCGCTCCTACGAGCAGTACTTC	CASSEEGLAGPRSYEQYF	TRBD2	TRBJ2-7	TRBV25-1	once
TGTGCCAGCAGCGTAGCTGCGGACACTGAAGCTTTCTTT	CASSVAADTEAFF	NA	TRBJ1-1	TRBV9	once
TGTGCCAGCAGCTTAGGGTCCCTACAGCTGGACACTGAAGCTTTCTTT	CASSLGSLQLDTEAFF	NA	TRBJ1-1	TRBV7-9	NA
TGTGCCAGCAGCTTAAGTGGGGCGGGATTCGGTGAGCAGTTCTTC	CASSLSGAGFGEQFF	NA	TRBJ2-1	TRBV7-3	NA
TGTGCCAGCGTCCAGAACAATCAGCCCCAGCATTTT	CASVQNNQPQHF	NA	TRBJ1-5	TRBV6-5	NA
TGTGCCTGGAGGGCTGGGCCCGACACCGGGGAGCTGTTTTTT	CAWRAGPDTGELFF	NA	TRBJ2-2	TRBV30	NA
TGTGCCATCAGGTCAGGGGGAACCGGGGAGCTGTTTTTT	CAIRSGGTGELFF	TRBD1	TRBJ2-2	TRBV10-3	NA
TGTGCCAGTAGTAGGGACAACTCTTGGCGGCCCCAGCATTTT	CASSRDNSWRPQHF	NA	TRBJ1-5	TRBV19	NA
TGTGCCAGCAGTTGGTCAGTTACACCAAGGGGAGAGACCCAGTACTTC	CASSWSVTPRGETQYF	NA	TRBJ2-5	TRBV3-1/TRBV3-2	NA
TGTGCCAGCAGACAATCAGGGGGAGTCAATCAGCCCCAGCATTTT	CASRQSGGVNQPQHF	TRBD1	TRBJ1-5	TRBV28	once
TGCGCCTCCTCGGGAGGGGTAGCGGGGACCGACGAGCAGTACTTC	CASSGGVAGTDEQYF	TRBD2	TRBJ2-7	TRBV10-1	NA
TGTGCCAGTAGTCGACAGGGGGGCAATGAGCAGTTCTTC	CASSRQGGNEQFF	TRBD1	TRBJ2-1	TRBV19	NA
TGTGCCTGGAATCAATTGGGCGGCTACACCTTC	CAWNQLGGYTF	NA	TRBJ1-2	TRBV30	NA
TGTGCCAGCAGCGTTAGCGCAGATACGCAGTATTTT	CASSVSADTQYF	NA	TRBJ2-3	TRBV9	NA
TGTGCCAGCAGCCCGGCGGACTATGGCTACACCTTC	CASSPADYGYTF	NA	TRBJ1-2	TRBV6-5	NA
TGCAGTGCTACTGACAGACGTGGACAGCTCAATCAGCCCCAGCATTTT	CSATDRRGQLNQPQHF	NA	TRBJ1-5	TRBV20-1	NA
TGTGCCAGCAGTCGGGACATCGTTCGAATCGGGGAGCTGTTTTTT	CASSRDIVRIGELFF	NA	TRBJ2-2	TRBV2	NA
TGTGCCAGCAGCTCAGATTACATGAACACTGAAGCTTTCTTT	CASSSDYMNTEAFF	NA	TRBJ1-1	TRBV5-5	few
TGTGCCAGCAGTGAGGGCAACTATGGCTACACCTTC	CASSEGNYGYTF	NA	TRBJ1-2	TRBV2	NA
TGTGCCAGCTCACCATCGAGCGGGGGGGGGCAGCCCCAGCATTTT	CASSPSSGGGQPQHF	NA	TRBJ1-5	TRBV18	NA
TGTGCCAGCACCCCACAAGCGGGGATCGGCAATGAGCAGTTCTTC	CASTPQAGIGNEQFF	TRBD2	TRBJ2-1	TRBV5-4	NA
TGTGCCAGCAGCGTAGGGGAGGGGTTACATTATGAAGCTTTCTTT	CASSVGEGLHYEAFF	NA	TRBJ1-1	TRBV9	NA
TGTGCCTGGAGTGTACTTCGTTCACCCCTCCACTTT	CAWSVLRSPLHF	NA	TRBJ1-6	TRBV30	NA
TGTGCCAGTAGTACAACCACAGGGGGCTCGAGCAATCAGCCCCAGCATTTT	CASSTTTGGSSNQPQHF	TRBD1	TRBJ1-5	TRBV19	NA
TGTGCCAGCAGCCAAACCGGGACAGGGGGCGCCTATGGCTACACCTTC	CASSQTGTGGAYGYTF	TRBD1	TRBJ1-2	TRBV3-1/TRBV3-2	once
TGTGCCACCAGTGATTTGCCGGGACTAGCGGCGAATGAGCAGTTCTTC	CATSDLPGLAANEQFF	TRBD2	TRBJ2-1	TRBV24-1	NA
TGTGCCATCAGGGGCAGGGACACCCAAATCACAGATACGCAGTATTTT	CAIRGRDTQITDTQYF	NA	TRBJ2-3	TRBV10-3	NA
TGTGCCAGCAGCTTACTTGGGACAGGGTTTACCGGGGAGCTGTTTTTT	CASSLLGTGFTGELFF	TRBD1	TRBJ2-2	TRBV7-3	NA
TGTGCCAGCAGCCCTTCAGGTGCAACTAATGAAAAACTGTTTTTT	CASSPSGATNEKLFF	NA	TRBJ1-4	TRBV28	NA
TGCAGTGCTAGTCCGATACAGGGGGATAATTCACCCCTCCACTTT	CSASPIQGDNSPLHF	TRBD1	TRBJ1-6	TRBV20-1	few
TGTGCCAGCAGCTTAGATCTGGCAGGGGGAAGAAATTCACCCCTCCACTTT	CASSLDLAGGRNSPLHF	TRBD1	TRBJ1-6	TRBV11-3	NA
TGTGCCTGGACTGCGTTGGCTGGAAACACCATATATTTT	CAWTALAGNTIYF	NA	TRBJ1-3	TRBV30	NA
TGCAGCGTTGCCGGACAGGGAGCAAATTCACCCCTCCACTTT	CSVAGQGANSPLHF	TRBD1	TRBJ1-6	TRBV29-1	NA
TGTGCCACCAGTAGCGGGGGGAGGAATTGGGAGCAGTTCTTC	CATSSGGRNWEQFF	TRBD2	TRBJ2-1	TRBV24-1	NA
TGTGCCAGCAGCTCTTTTGGGGGGGGGAGCACTGAAGCTTTCTTT	CASSSFGGGSTEAFF	NA	TRBJ1-1	TRBV28	NA
TGTGCCAGCAGCTCCGGGACAGTGACCTACGAGCAGTACTTC	CASSSGTVTYEQYF	TRBD1	TRBJ2-7	TRBV28	NA
TGTGCCAGCAGCTTAAGACTAGCGGAAAGCACAGATACGCAGTATTTT	CASSLRLAESTDTQYF	TRBD2	TRBJ2-3	TRBV5-4	NA
TGTGCCAGTAGTACCCAGGGGTTACAAATTCAACCCCTCCACTTT	CASSTQGLQIQPLHF	NA	TRBJ1-6	TRBV19	NA
TGTGCTAGTGGGTATATGCGGGGGGAGGAAGGGGCCAACGTCCTGACTTTC	CASGYMRGEEGANVLTF	TRBD2	TRBJ2-6	TRBV12-5	NA
TGTGCCAGCAGCCCTGTAACAGGGGATTCATGGGAGCAGTTCTTC	CASSPVTGDSWEQFF	TRBD1	TRBJ2-1	TRBV7-6	NA
TGTGCCAGCAGTGCTCCCCGGGACAGGGCCCAGCATTTT	CASSAPRDRAQHF	TRBD1	TRBJ1-5	TRBV2	NA
TGTGCCAGCAGTTTACGGGCTTCTACTAGCTCCTATAATTCACCCCTCCACTTT	CASSLRASTSSYNSPLHF	NA	TRBJ1-6	TRBV27	NA
TGTGCCAGCCAGGGTTCGACAGGGTGGAATGAAAAACTGTTTTTT	CASQGSTGWNEKLFF	TRBD1	TRBJ1-4	TRBV2	NA
TGTGCCAGCAGTGTACAGGGTGTCCCGAGGTCTGGAAACACCATATATTTT	CASSVQGVPRSGNTIYF	NA	TRBJ1-3	TRBV6-1	NA
TGTGCCAGCAGCTTAACCGGGACAGACCAAGATACGCAGTATTTT	CASSLTGTDQDTQYF	TRBD1	TRBJ2-3	TRBV7-3	NA